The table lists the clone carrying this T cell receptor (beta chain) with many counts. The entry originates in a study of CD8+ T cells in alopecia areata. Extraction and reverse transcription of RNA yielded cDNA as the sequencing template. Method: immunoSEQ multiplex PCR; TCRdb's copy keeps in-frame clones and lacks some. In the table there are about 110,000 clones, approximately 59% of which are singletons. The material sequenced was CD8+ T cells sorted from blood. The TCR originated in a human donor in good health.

As DNA, the CDR3 is TGTGCCAGCAGCTTAGCGGGGACTTCCTCTGGGGCCAACGTCCTGACTTTC. This encodes CASSLAGTSSGANVLTF. V usage is TRBV7-9 and J usage is TRBJ2-6; D perhaps matches TRBD2 (6 bases). The CDR3 length is 17 residues. V was shortened by 0 bases and J by 0 bases, with 9 bases between the two germline ends. CDR1 and CDR2 (germline): SEHNR, FQNEAQ (reference sequence).